This TCR beta chain was recorded in a study of cytomegalovirus exposure and HLA in healthy donors. The count of this clone is one. Its ends do not fully match the called genes, so a read error is possible. Looked up from germline, CDR1 is MGHRA and CDR2 is YSYEKL. The CDR3 is 15 residues long. It was with 60 Vbeta and 13 Jbeta primers that the PCR ran. Sequencing used immunoSEQ multiplex PCR; TCRdb keeps in-frame clones, though not all of them. Found here are about 150,000 clones, more than 70% of them singletons; the top ten hold 1.1%. Source material: PBMCs. The chain couples TRBV4-1 to TRBJ2-7; 8 bases align to TRBD1. The TCR was taken from a male donor in good health and CMV-seronegative. The CDR3 sequence is CASRQGTGGANEQYF. For the CDR3, the DNA is TGCGCCAGCAGACAAGGGACAGGTGGGGCAAACGAGCAGTACTTC.